A single T cell receptor (beta chain) is shown here with its context. Trimming removed 4 bases from V and 5 bases from J, with 15 bases in between. Per germline, CDR1 MGHRA and CDR2 YSYEKL. The CDR3 contains 14 residues. These data are taken from a study of blood T cell repertoires in COVID-19. Study as a whole: PBMCs, B-cell-depleted T cells, or T cells provided the cDNA or gDNA that made up the material.

In the original processing: Amplification from reference gene primers served as the basis for estimated nucleated cell counts. Using immunoSEQ multiplex PCR, the repertoire was profiled, and TCRdb retains in-frame clones only, with some absent. D and trimming were read from the DNA, whereas the V and J calls and clone size are those reported in that table. The sample contains 300,000 or so clones, 89% of which appear only once. The participants were between roughly 18 and 100 years old and came from 24 US areas. This clonotype was obtained from a woman aged 45-59 years who had been exposed to COVID-19. The chain employs TRBV4-1 and TRBJ2-7, with D possibly being TRBD1 (7 bases). The sequencing sample was made of PBMCs or T cells enriched from blood (not recorded which). This CDR3 reads CASSPSTGRNEQYF. The CDR3 nucleotides read TGCGCCAGCAGCCCCTCGACAGGGAGGAACGAGCAGTACTTC.